A selection of T cell receptor beta chains follows, all from one sample in a study of vaccination and CD4 T cells after COVID-19. Their antigens remain unidentified. Using its own MiXCR run on the PCR reads, TCRdb lists one record per CDR3 protein. This table holds approximately 10,000 distinct CDR3 sequences, 58% found once. Material: CD4+ T cells from blood, cultured in vitro. The receptors originated from a human donor who had recovered from COVID-19. CDR3s include the opening cysteine and the closing phenylalanine or tryptophan. A D gene is named only where the DNA matches it firmly. For some rows the clone size is stated as once, few or many, or as a class when expanded; others skip it.

j_call,d_call,clone_size,v_call,cdr3_nt,cdr3_aa
TRBJ1-1,.,.,TRBV20-1,TGCAGTGCGCAGCCCAACTCTGAAGCTTTCTTT,CSAQPNSEAFF
TRBJ1-5,TRBD1,.,TRBV10-2,TGCGCCAGCAAACCAGGGGGGTCTACTCAGCCCCAGCATTTT,CASKPGGSTQPQHF
TRBJ2-3,.,large,TRBV11-3,TGTGCCAGCAGCGCAGACGACACAGATACGCAGTATTTT,CASSADDTDTQYF
TRBJ2-2,TRBD1,.,TRBV20-1,TGCAGTGCCCCCCATGGACAGGGGGCGAACACCGGGGAGCTGTTTTTT,CSAPHGQGANTGELFF
TRBJ2-7,.,few,TRBV19,TGTGCCAGCTCGGACAGATCCTACGAGCAGTACTTC,CASSDRSYEQYF
TRBJ2-3,TRBD1,.,TRBV6-1,TGTGCCAGCAGTGTCAGGGGGACCACAGATACGCAGTATTTT,CASSVRGTTDTQYF
TRBJ1-1,TRBD1,.,TRBV19,TGTGCCAGTAGTGGACGACAGGGGCGGAGGGCTTTCTTT,CASSGRQGRRAFF
TRBJ2-3,TRBD2,.,TRBV19,TGTGCCAGTAGTAAAGAGAGTTTACTAGCGGCAGATACGCAGTATTTT,CASSKESLLAADTQYF
TRBJ1-5,.,.,TRBV19,TGTGCCAGTAGTATTGCGCATTCCCAGCCCCAGCATTTT,CASSIAHSQPQHF
TRBJ2-5,TRBD2,.,TRBV19,TGTGCCACCGGGGGGGCGTACCAAGAGACCCAGTACTTC,CATGGAYQETQYF
TRBJ1-1,.,.,TRBV7-2,TGTGCCAGCAGCTTCTACCGGACAGAGAACACTGAAGCTTTCTTT,CASSFYRTENTEAFF
TRBJ2-7,TRBD1,.,TRBV15,TGTGCCACCAGCAGGTCGGGACAGGGCTCCTACGAGCAGTACTTC,CATSRSGQGSYEQYF
TRBJ2-2,TRBD1,.,TRBV29-1,TGCAGCGGGACCGGGACAGGGCTCACCGGGGAGCTGTTTTTT,CSGTGTGLTGELFF
TRBJ1-1,.,.,TRBV6-1,TGTGCCGCAAAGGTCTGGGCGAACACTGAAGCTTTCTTT,CAAKVWANTEAFF
TRBJ1-2,TRBD1,.,TRBV29-1,TGCAGCGTTAGACAGGGATCGGATGGCTACACCTTC,CSVRQGSDGYTF
TRBJ1-1,TRBD1,once,TRBV2,TGTGCCAGCAGGGTAGGAGGGACAGGGGGCGTCAGCACTGAAGCTTTCTTT,CASRVGGTGGVSTEAFF
TRBJ2-4,TRBD2,medium-sized,TRBV20-1,TGCAGTGCTAGAGTTTGGAGCGGGGGCAAAAACATTCAGTACTTC,CSARVWSGGKNIQYF
TRBJ1-2,.,.,TRBV28,TGTGCCAGCAAGGTGAGGGGAAACTCTCTCCGCTACACCTTC,CASKVRGNSLRYTF
TRBJ2-1,TRBD2,few,TRBV7-2,TGTGCCAGCAGCTTGCTAGCGGGGATCGATGAGCAGTTCTTC,CASSLLAGIDEQFF
TRBJ1-1,.,once,TRBV6-5,TGTGCCAGCAGTTACGGAAGACAAAGAAACACTGAAGCTTTCTTT,CASSYGRQRNTEAFF
TRBJ2-7,TRBD2,.,TRBV5-1,TGCGCCAGCACGCCGCTCCCCACTAGCGGCTCCTACGAGCAGTACTTC,CASTPLPTSGSYEQYF
TRBJ2-1,TRBD2,.,TRBV11-2,TGTGCCAGCAGCTTTACTAGCGGGAGCTTGGATGAGCAGTTCTTC,CASSFTSGSLDEQFF
TRBJ1-6,.,.,TRBV30,TGTGCCTGGAGTAGGGGACAAGATAATTCACCCCTCCACTTT,CAWSRGQDNSPLHF
TRBJ2-5,TRBD1,.,TRBV11-3,TGTGCCAGCAGCACCGGACAGGCCCAAGAGACCCAGTACTTC,CASSTGQAQETQYF
TRBJ2-3,TRBD2,.,TRBV6-2/TRBV6-3,TGTGCCAGCAGGAGAGCGGGAGTAAGCACAGATACGCAGTATTTT,CASRRAGVSTDTQYF
TRBJ2-7,.,.,TRBV10-3,TGTGCCATCAGTGAGGCACAAAGGAAGCAGTACTTC,CAISEAQRKQYF
TRBJ2-2,.,few,TRBV19,TGTGCCAGTAGTATTAGCACCCTAAACACCGGGGAGCTGTTTTTT,CASSISTLNTGELFF
TRBJ2-1,.,.,TRBV5-1,TGCGCCAGCAGCTTGGCCGATAGCTCCTACAATGAGCAGTTCTTC,CASSLADSSYNEQFF
TRBJ2-3,.,.,TRBV2,TGTGCCACCTCCGGGGGGCAAACAGATACGCAGTATTTT,CATSGGQTDTQYF
TRBJ2-3,.,.,TRBV11-1,TGTGCCAGCAGCTTTCTTCAGGGCGGTCTGGGGGATACGCAGTATTTT,CASSFLQGGLGDTQYF
TRBJ2-4,TRBD1,.,TRBV20-1,TGCAGTGCTAGAGATCAGGGGGCCGTTCAGTACTTC,CSARDQGAVQYF
TRBJ2-5,TRBD2,.,TRBV24-1,TGTGCCACCAGTGACTCGAGAGCGGGGGGGCGGGGGGGAGAGACCCAGTACTTC,CATSDSRAGGRGGETQYF
TRBJ2-2,.,.,TRBV6-5,TGTGCCAGCAGTTACTCGAACGCAAACACCGGGGAGCTGTTTTTT,CASSYSNANTGELFF
TRBJ2-2,.,.,TRBV19,TGTGCCAGTAGTACCCGGGTCCCTGGAGGCACCGGGGAGCTGTTTTTT,CASSTRVPGGTGELFF
TRBJ1-1,.,.,TRBV12-3/TRBV12-4,TGTGCCAGCAGCCGACGGGGGAGAGCTTTCTTT,CASSRRGRAFF
TRBJ1-2,.,few,TRBV27,TGTGCCAGCAGTTTTTCCAGGGACGGGAACTATGGCTACACCTTC,CASSFSRDGNYGYTF
TRBJ1-5,TRBD1,few,TRBV6-5,TGTGCCAGCAGTTGGACAGGGGTTAATCAGCCCCAGCATTTT,CASSWTGVNQPQHF
TRBJ2-1,TRBD1,.,TRBV7-9,TGTGCCAGCAGCCAAACAGGGGGCACCTACAATGAGCAGTTCTTC,CASSQTGGTYNEQFF
TRBJ2-5,.,.,TRBV7-9,TGTGCCAGCAGCTTAGCATTCGGTCCCTCGGGGGCTCAGTACTTC,CASSLAFGPSGAQYF
TRBJ2-5,TRBD2,.,TRBV11-3,TGTGCCAGCACTCGGACTAGCGGCAAAGAGACCCAGTACTTC,CASTRTSGKETQYF
TRBJ2-7,.,.,TRBV20-1,TGCAGTGCTAGAGACCCGACTACCTCCTACGAGCAGTACTTC,CSARDPTTSYEQYF
TRBJ2-1,TRBD2,.,TRBV6-5,TGTGCCAGCAGTTGGACTAGCGGGAGCGATGAGCAGTTCTTC,CASSWTSGSDEQFF
TRBJ2-3,.,.,TRBV28,TGTGCCAGCAGACTTAGCGGTACTAGCACAGATACGCAGTATTTT,CASRLSGTSTDTQYF
TRBJ1-2,.,.,TRBV19,TGTGCCAGTAGTATATCGGGGTCTGAGGGCGGCTACACCTTC,CASSISGSEGGYTF
TRBJ2-3,.,.,TRBV24-1,TGTGCCACCAGTGATCCCTCGCGGGATACGCAGTATTTT,CATSDPSRDTQYF
TRBJ1-5,.,few,TRBV20-1,TGCAGTGCTAGATACAGGCGCAATCAGCCCCAGCATTTT,CSARYRRNQPQHF
TRBJ2-3,TRBD1,.,TRBV27,TGTGCCAGCAGTTTATCCGGACAGGGTGCGGATACGCAGTATTTT,CASSLSGQGADTQYF
TRBJ2-5,TRBD2,.,TRBV7-2,TGTGCCAGCAGCTTTAGGCGGGAGGCCGTGGAGACCCAGTACTTC,CASSFRREAVETQYF
TRBJ2-5,.,.,TRBV5-3,TGTGCCAGAAGCCAGTACAACAGGGATTTCCAAGAGACCCAGTACTTC,CARSQYNRDFQETQYF
TRBJ1-4,.,.,TRBV20-1,TGCAGTGCTTGGGGTTCTAATGAAAAACTGTTTTTT,CSAWGSNEKLFF
TRBJ1-3,TRBD1,.,TRBV6-1,TGTGCCAGCAGACCCCGACAGGGGTCGATTGCTGGAAACACCATATATTTT,CASRPRQGSIAGNTIYF
TRBJ1-4,.,.,TRBV7-9,TGTGCCAGCAGCACTTCCGGGCGGGCAACTAATGAAAAACTGTTTTTT,CASSTSGRATNEKLFF
TRBJ2-1,.,.,TRBV24-1,TGTGCCACCAGTGATTTTAAATCAGGCGATGAGCAGTTCTTC,CATSDFKSGDEQFF
TRBJ2-4,TRBD1,once,TRBV19,TGTGCCAGTGGGGTGACAGGGGCGACGAGGAACATTCAGTACTTC,CASGVTGATRNIQYF
TRBJ2-3,TRBD2,.,TRBV11-2,TGTGCCAGCAGCTTCGGAGCGGGGGCCCGAGATACGCAGTATTTT,CASSFGAGARDTQYF
TRBJ1-5,.,.,TRBV12-3/TRBV12-4,TGTGCCAGCAGTTTAATGGAGGCTAAGCAGCCCCAGCATTTT,CASSLMEAKQPQHF